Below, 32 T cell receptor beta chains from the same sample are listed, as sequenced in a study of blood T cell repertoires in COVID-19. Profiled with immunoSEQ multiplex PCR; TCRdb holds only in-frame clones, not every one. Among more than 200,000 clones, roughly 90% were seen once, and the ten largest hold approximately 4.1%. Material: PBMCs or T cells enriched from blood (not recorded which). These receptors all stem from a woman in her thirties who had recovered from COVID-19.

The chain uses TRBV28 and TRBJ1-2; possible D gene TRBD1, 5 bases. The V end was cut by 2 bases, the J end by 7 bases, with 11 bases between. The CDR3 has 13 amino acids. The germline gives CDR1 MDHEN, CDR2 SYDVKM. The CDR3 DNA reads TGTGCCAGCAGTTTAGGCCAGGGCGCTGGCTACACCTTC. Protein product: CASSLGQGAGYTF.

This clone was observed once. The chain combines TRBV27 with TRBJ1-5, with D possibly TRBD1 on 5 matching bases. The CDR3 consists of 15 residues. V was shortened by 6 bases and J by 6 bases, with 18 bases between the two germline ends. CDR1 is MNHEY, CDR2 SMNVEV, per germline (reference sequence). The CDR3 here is CASRDLGGEFQPQHF. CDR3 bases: TGTGCCAGCAGGGATCTCGGGGGTGAGTTTCAGCCCCAGCATTTT.

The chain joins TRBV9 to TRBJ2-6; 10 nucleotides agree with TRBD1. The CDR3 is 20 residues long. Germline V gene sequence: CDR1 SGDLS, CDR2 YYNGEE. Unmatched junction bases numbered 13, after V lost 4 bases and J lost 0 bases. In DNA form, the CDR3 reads TGTGCCAGCAGCCCCAGGGCTACCGGGACAGGGGCCTCTGGGGCCAACGTCCTGACTTTC. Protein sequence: CASSPRATGTGASGANVLTF.

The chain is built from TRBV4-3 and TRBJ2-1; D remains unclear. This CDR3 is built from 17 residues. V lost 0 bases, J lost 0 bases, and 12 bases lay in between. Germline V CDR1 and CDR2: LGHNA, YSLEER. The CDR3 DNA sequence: TGCGCCAGCAGCCAAGACCGAGGCAGAACCTCCTACAATGAGCAGTTCTTC. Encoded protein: CASSQDRGRTSYNEQFF.

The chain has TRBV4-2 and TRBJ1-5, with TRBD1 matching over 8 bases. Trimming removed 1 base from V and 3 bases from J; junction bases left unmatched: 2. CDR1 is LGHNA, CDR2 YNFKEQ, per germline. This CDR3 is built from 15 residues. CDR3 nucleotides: TGTGCCAGCAGCCAAGGGGACAGGTCCAATCAGCCCCAGCATTTT. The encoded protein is CASSQGDRSNQPQHF.

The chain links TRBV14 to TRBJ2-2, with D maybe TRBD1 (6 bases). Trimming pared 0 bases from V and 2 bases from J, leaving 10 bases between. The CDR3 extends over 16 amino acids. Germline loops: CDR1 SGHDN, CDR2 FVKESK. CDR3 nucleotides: TGTGCCAGCAGCCAAGATAGGGGGTTTAACACCGGGGAGCTGTTTTTT. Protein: CASSQDRGFNTGELFF.

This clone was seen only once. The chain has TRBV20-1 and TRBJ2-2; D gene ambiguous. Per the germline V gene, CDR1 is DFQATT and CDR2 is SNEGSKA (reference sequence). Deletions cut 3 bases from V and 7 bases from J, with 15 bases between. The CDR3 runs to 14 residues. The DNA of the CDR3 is TGCAGTGCTAGTAGTCGTCGGGTGGGCGGGGAGCTGTTTTTT. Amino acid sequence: CSASSRRVGGELFF.

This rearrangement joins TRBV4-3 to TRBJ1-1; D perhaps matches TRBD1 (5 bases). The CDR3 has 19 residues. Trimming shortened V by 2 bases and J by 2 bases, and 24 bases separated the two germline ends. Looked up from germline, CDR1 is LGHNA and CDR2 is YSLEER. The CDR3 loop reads CASSQSPLQGTILNTEAFF. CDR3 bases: TGCGCCAGCAGCCAATCCCCTCTCCAGGGCACGATTTTAAACACTGAAGCTTTCTTT.

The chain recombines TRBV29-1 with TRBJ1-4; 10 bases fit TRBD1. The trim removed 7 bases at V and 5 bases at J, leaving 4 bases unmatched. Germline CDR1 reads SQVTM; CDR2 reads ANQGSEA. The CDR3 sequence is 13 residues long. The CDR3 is CSARTGGNEKLFF. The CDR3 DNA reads TGCAGCGCACGGACAGGGGGAAATGAAAAACTGTTTTTT.

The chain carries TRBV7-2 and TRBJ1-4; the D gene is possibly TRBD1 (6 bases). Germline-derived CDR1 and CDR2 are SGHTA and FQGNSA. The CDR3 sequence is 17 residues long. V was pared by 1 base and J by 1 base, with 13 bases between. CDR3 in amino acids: CASSLVSGGLTNEKLFF. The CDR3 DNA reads TGTGCCAGCAGCTTAGTCTCCGGGGGGCTAACTAATGAAAAACTGTTTTTT.

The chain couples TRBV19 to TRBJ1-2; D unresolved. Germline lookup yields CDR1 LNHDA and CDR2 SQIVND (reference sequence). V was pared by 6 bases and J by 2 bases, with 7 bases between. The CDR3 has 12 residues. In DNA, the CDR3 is TGTGCCAGTAGAGAGGTGAACTATGGCTACACCTTC. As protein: CASREVNYGYTF. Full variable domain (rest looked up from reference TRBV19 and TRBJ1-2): DGGITQSPKYLFRKEGQNVTLSCEQNLNHDAMYWYRQDPGQGLRLIYYSQIVNDFQKGDIAEGYSVSREKKESFPLTVTSAQKNPTAFYLCASREVNYGYTFGSGTRLTVV.

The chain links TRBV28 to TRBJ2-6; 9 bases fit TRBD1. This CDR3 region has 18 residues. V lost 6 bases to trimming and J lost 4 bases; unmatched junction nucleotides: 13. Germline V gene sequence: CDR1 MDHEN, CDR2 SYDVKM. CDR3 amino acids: CASSSTGTGSSGANVLTF. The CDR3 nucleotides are TGTGCCAGCAGCTCCACCGGGACAGGGTCCTCCGGGGCCAACGTCCTGACTTTC.

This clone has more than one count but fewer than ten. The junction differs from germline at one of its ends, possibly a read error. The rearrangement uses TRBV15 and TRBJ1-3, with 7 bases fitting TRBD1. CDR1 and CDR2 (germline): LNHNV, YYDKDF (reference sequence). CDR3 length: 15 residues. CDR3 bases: TGTGCCACCAGAAGAGACAGGGCAACTGGAAACACCATATATTTT. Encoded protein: CATRRDRATGNTIYF.

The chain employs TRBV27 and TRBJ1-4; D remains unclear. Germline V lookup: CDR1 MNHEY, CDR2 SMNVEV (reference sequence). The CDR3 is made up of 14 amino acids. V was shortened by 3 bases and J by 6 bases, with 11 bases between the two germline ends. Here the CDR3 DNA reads TGTGCCAGCAGTTTTCGAGGGAATTATGAAAAACTGTTTTTT. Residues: CASSFRGNYEKLFF.

CDR3 DNA: TGTGCCAGCAGTTTTAGGGCGGGATATGGTGAGACCCAGTACTTC. Amino acid sequence: CASSFRAGYGETQYF. The chain carries TRBV28 and TRBJ2-5; D is perhaps TRBD2 (6 bases). V dropped 3 bases and J dropped 5 bases, with 16 bases sitting between them. Germline V CDR1 and CDR2: MDHEN, SYDVKM. There are 15 residues in the CDR3.

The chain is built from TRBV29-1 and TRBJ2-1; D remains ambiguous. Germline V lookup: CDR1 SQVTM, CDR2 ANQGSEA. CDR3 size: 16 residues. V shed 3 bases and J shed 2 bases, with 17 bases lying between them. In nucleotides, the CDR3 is TGCAGCGTTGAGGTGTTTTTGGCGGCAACCTACAATGAGCAGTTCTTC. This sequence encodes CSVEVFLAATYNEQFF.

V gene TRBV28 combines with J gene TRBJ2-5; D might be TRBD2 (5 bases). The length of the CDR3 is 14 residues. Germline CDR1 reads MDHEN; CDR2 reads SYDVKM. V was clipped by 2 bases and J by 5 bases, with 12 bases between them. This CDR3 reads CASSLPLGGETQYF. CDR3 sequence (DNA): TGTGCCAGCAGTTTACCTCTGGGCGGGGAGACCCAGTACTTC.

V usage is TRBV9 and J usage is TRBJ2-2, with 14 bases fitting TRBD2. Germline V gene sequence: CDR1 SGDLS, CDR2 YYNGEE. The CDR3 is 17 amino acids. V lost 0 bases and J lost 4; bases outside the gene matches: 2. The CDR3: CASSVGGTSGGTGELFF. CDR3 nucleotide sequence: TGTGCCAGCAGCGTAGGAGGGACTAGCGGGGGCACCGGGGAGCTGTTTTTT.

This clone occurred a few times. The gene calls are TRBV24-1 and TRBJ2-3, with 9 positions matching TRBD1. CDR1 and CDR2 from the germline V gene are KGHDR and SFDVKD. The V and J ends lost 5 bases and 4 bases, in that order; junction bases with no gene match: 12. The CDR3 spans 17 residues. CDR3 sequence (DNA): TGTGCCACCAGTGGGGGGAGGACAGGGGAACCCCCAGATACGCAGTATTTT. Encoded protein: CATSGGRTGEPPDTQYF.

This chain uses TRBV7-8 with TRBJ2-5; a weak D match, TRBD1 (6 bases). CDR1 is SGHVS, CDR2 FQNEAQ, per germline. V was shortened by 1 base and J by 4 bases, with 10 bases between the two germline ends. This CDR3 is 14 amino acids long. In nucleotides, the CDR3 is TGTGCCAGCAGCTTAGATTCAGGGGTAGAGACCCAGTACTTC. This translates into CASSLDSGVETQYF.

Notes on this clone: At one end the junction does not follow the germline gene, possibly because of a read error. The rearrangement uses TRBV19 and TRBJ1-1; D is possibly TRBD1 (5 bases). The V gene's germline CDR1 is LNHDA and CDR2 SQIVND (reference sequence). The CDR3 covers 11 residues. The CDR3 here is CASSIEGQGVF. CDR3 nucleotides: TGTGCCAGTAGTATAGAAGGGCAAGGGGTCTTT.

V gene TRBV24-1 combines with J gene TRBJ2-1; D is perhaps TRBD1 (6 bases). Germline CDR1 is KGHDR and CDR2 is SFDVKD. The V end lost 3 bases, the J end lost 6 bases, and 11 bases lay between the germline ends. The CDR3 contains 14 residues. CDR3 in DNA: TGTGCCACCAGTGATCCCCTCAGGGGCAATGAGCAGTTCTTC. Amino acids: CATSDPLRGNEQFF.

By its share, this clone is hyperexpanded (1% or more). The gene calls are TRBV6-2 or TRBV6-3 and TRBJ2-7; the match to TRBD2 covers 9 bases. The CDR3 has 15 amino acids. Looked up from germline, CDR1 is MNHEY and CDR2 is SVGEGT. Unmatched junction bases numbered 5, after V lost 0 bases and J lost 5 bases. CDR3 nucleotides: TGTGCCAGCAGTTACTCGCGGGAGGGCTTCCACGAGCAGTACTTC. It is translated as CASSYSREGFHEQYF.

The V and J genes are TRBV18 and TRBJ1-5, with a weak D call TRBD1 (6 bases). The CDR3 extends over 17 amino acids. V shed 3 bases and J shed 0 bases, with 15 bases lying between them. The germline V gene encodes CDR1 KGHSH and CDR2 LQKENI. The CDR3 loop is CASSPGPGGGSNQPQHF. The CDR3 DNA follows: TGTGCCAGCTCACCGGGCCCGGGAGGGGGTAGCAATCAGCCCCAGCATTTT.

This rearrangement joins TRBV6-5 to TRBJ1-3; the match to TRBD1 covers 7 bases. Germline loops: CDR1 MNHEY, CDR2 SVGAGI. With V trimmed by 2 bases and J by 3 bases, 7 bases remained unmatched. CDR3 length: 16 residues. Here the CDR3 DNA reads TGTGCCAGCAGTTACAGTAATACAGGGGTTGGAAACACCATATATTTT. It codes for CASSYSNTGVGNTIYF.

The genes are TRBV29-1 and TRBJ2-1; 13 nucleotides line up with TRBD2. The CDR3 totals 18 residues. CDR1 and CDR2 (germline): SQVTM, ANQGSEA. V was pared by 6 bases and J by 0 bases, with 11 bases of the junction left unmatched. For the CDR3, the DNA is TGCAGCGTCGATGGGACTAGCGGGACCTCCACCTCCTACAATGAGCAGTTCTTC. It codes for CSVDGTSGTSTSYNEQFF.

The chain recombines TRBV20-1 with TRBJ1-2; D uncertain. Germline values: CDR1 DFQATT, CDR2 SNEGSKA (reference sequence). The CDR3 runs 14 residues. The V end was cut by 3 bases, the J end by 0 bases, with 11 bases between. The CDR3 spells CSASLAVANYGYTF. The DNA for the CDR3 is TGCAGTGCTAGTCTCGCGGTAGCTAACTATGGCTACACCTTC.

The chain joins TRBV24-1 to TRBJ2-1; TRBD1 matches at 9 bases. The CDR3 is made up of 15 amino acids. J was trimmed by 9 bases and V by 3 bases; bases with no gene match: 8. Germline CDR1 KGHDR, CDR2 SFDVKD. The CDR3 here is CATSDPGTGRSEQFF. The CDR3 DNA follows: TGTGCCACCAGTGATCCGGGGACAGGGAGATCTGAGCAGTTCTTC.

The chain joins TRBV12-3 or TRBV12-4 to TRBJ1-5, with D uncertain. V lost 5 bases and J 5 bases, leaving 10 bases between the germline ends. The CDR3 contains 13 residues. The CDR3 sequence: CASSQSVDQPQHF. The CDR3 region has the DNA TGTGCCAGCAGTCAGAGCGTCGATCAGCCCCAGCATTTT.

The CDR3, as DNA: TGTGCCAGCAGCTCTCAGGGTACATATACGCAGTATTTT. Protein sequence: CASSSQGTYTQYF. This chain joins TRBV5-6 and TRBJ2-3; the D gene is possibly TRBD1 (5 bases). Germline CDR1 reads SGHDT; CDR2 reads YYEEEE. V lost 3 bases and J lost 7, with 12 bases in between. The CDR3 is 13 amino acids.

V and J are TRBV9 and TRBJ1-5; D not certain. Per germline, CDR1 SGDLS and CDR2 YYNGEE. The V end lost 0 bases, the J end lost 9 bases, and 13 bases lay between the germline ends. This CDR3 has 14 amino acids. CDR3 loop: CASSVGGGKRPQHF. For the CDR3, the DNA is TGTGCCAGCAGCGTAGGGGGAGGGAAACGGCCCCAGCATTTT.

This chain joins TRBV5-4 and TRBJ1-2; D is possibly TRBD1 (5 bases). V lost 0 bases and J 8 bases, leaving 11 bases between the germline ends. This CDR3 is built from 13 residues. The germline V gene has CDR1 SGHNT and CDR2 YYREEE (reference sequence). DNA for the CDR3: TGTGCCAGCAGCTTGGGAAGAACAGGCGGCTACACCTTC. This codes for CASSLGRTGGYTF.